A selection of T cell receptor beta chains follows, all from one sample in a study of blood T cells in healthy people across ages. A single record per CDR3 protein comes from TCRdb applying MiXCR to the 5' RACE reads. There are 1.5 million to 2 million distinct CDR3 sequences in the sample; about 30% occur only once, and roughly 8.2% lies in the top ten. Sequencing was performed on blood. The receptors stem from a woman aged 30 to 39 in good health. CDR3s leave out the opening cysteine and the closing phenylalanine or tryptophan. A D gene is named only where the DNA matches it firmly.

J	V	D	length	CDR3
TRBJ2-3	TRBV7-2	TRBD2	14	ASSHLAGGNTDTQY
TRBJ1-2	TRBV7-9	-	9	ASSLANTYT
TRBJ1-2	TRBV6-6	TRBD1	13	ASSYATGSVEGYT
TRBJ1-5	TRBV6-1	TRBD1	15	ASIEPRPGQPNQPQH
TRBJ1-2	TRBV7-3	-	11	ASSPNPGDGYT
TRBJ2-1	TRBV24-1	-	14	ATSDRSLAPNNEQF
TRBJ2-4	TRBV9	-	11	ASSVGIGVEQY
TRBJ2-1	TRBV4-2	-	13	ASSPMEGSYNEQF
TRBJ2-7	TRBV7-9	-	12	ASSRGYSNYEQY
TRBJ2-1	TRBV5-1	-	12	ASSFGTLDDEQF